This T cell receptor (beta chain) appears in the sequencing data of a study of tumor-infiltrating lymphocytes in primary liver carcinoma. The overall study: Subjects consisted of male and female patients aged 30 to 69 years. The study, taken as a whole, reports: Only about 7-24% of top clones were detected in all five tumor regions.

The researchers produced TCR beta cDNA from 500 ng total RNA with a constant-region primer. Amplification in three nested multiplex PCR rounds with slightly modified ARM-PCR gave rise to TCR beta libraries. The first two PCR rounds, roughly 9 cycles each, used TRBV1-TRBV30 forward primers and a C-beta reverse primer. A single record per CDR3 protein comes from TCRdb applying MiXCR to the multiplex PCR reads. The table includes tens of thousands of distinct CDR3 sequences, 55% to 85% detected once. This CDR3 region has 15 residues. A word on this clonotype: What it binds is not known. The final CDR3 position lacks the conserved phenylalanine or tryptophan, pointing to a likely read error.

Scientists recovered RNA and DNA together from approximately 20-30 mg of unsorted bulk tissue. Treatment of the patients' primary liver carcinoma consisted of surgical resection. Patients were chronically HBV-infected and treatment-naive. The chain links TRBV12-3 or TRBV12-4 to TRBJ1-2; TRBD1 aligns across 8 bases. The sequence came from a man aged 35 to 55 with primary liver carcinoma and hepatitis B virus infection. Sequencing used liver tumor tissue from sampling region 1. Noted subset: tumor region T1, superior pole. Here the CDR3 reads CASRLRDRPLYGYTL. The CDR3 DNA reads TGTGCCAGCCGTTTAAGGGACAGGCCCTTATATGGCTACACCTTA.